The clone carrying this T cell receptor beta chain was detected ten times or more. The germline CDR1 and CDR2 sequences are MDHEN and SYDVKM. CDR3 length: 12 residues. V lost 6 bases, J lost 5 bases, and 11 bases lay in between. The data stem from a study of regulatory T cells in long-lasting Graves disease. Time point in this sample: persistent/refractory GD, antithyroid drugs over 5 years with positive TRAb. Following extraction of RNA from PBMCs, that RNA was used to make the TCR library. Construction of TCR beta libraries relied on iRepertoire HTBI primers and on Arm-PCR targeting CDR3 regions. One entry per CDR3 protein results from TCRdb running MiXCR on the multiplex PCR reads. The sample yields 400,000 to 500,000 distinct CDR3 sequences, under 25% seen once.

This material consisted of peripheral blood mononuclear cells (PBMCs), taken when the disease was refractory, from a patient treated with antithyroid drugs. The clonotype was recovered from a female donor with Graves disease. The chain is built from TRBV28 and TRBJ2-7, with D hard to call. CDR3 protein: CASRASEDEQYF. The CDR3 DNA follows: TGTGCCAGCAGGGCCTCAGAGGACGAGCAGTACTTC.